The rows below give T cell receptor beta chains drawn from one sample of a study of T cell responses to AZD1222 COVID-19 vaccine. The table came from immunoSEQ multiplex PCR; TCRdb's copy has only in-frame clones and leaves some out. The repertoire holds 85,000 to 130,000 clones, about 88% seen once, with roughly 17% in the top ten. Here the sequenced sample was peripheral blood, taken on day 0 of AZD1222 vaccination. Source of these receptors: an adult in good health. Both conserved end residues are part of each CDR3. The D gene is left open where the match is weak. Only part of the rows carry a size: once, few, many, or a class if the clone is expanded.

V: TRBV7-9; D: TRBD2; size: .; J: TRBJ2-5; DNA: TGTGCCAGCAGCAACGGACTAGCGGGAGGACGGAATGGGGAGACCCAGTACTTC; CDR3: CASSNGLAGGRNGETQYF
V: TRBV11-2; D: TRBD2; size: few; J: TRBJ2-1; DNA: TGTGCCAGCAGACTAGCGGGGGGCAACAATGAGCAGTTCTTC; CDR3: CASRLAGGNNEQFF
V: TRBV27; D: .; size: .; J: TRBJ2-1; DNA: TGTGCCAGCAGTTCCCTCTATTCTCGGGGGCACACCTACAATGAGCAGTTCTTC; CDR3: CASSSLYSRGHTYNEQFF
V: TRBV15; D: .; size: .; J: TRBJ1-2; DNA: TGTGCCACCAGCAGAGTCGGGGGTCGTTGGTATGGCTACACCTTC; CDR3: CATSRVGGRWYGYTF
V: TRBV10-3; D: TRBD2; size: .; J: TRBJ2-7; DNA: TGTGCCATCAGGTCGGGAGGACCCTACGAGCAGTACTTC; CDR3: CAIRSGGPYEQYF
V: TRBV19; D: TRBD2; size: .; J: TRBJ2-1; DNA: TGTGCCAGTAGTATGGGACTAGCGGCATACAATGAGCAGTTCTTC; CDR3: CASSMGLAAYNEQFF
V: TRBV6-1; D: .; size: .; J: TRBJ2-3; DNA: TGTGCCAGCAGTGAAGGTCAAGGGCAGGGTGCAGATACGCAGTATTTT; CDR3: CASSEGQGQGADTQYF
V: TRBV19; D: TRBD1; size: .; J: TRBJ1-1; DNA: TGTGCCAGTAGTCGAATCGACAGGGACTGGACTGAAGCTTTCTTT; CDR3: CASSRIDRDWTEAFF
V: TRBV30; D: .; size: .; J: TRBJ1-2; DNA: TGTGCCGGGGCTGGAGGGGCTGGCTACACCTTC; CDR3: CAGAGGAGYTF
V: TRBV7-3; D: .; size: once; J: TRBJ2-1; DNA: TGTGCCAGCAGCCCGGCAGGGAGGAGCTCCTACAATGAGCAGTTCTTC; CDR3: CASSPAGRSSYNEQFF
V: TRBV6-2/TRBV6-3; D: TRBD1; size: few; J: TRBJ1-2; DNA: TGTGCCAGCAGTTACCCCGGACAGGGGAACTATGGCTACACCTTC; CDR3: CASSYPGQGNYGYTF
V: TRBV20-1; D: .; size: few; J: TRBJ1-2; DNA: TGCAGTGCTAGTAGCGGAGGTATCGGCTACACCTTC; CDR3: CSASSGGIGYTF
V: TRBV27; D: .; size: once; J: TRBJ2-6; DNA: TGTGCCAGCAGTTCATCCAGCTCTGGGGCCAACGTCCTGACTTTC; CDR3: CASSSSSSGANVLTF
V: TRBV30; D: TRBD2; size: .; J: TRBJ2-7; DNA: TGTGCCTGGAGTGGACTAGCGGGCTACTACGAGCAGTACTTC; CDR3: CAWSGLAGYYEQYF
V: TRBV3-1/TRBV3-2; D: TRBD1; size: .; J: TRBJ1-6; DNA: TGTGCCAGCAGCCGGGGGACAGGGTGGGGATCACCCCTCCACTTT; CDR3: CASSRGTGWGSPLHF
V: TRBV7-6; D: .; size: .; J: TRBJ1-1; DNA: TGTGCCAGCAGCTTTATGGGGGCGCCAAACACTGAAGCTTTCTTT; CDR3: CASSFMGAPNTEAFF
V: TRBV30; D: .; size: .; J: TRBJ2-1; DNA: TGTGCCTGGAGTGCCCCCCCCATCTCCTACAATGAGCAGTTCTTC; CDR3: CAWSAPPISYNEQFF
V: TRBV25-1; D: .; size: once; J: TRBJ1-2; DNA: TGTGCCAGCAGTGACCCCAGGGGCCGGATTGGTGGCTACACCTTC; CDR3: CASSDPRGRIGGYTF
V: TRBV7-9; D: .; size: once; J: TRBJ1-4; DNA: TGTGCCAGCAGCTCCCAAGGAATAACTAATGAAAAACTGTTTTTT; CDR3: CASSSQGITNEKLFF
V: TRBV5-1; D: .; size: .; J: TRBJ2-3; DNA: TGCGCCAGCAGTTCGGGCATTGTCTTTACATTCACAGATACGCAGTATTTT; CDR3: CASSSGIVFTFTDTQYF
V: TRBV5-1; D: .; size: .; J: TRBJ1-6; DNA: TGCGCCAGCAGCGAGACGGTTCTGCCCAATTCACCCCTCCACTTT; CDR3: CASSETVLPNSPLHF
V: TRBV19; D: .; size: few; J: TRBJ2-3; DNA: TGTGCCAGTAGTTGGCAGGTGGTAGATACGCAGTATTTT; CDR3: CASSWQVVDTQYF
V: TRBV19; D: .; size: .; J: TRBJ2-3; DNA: TGTGCCAGTAGGAGGTCTGGGGTATTCGTTGACCTCTCTGGCACAGATACGCAGTATTTT; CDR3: CASRRSGVFVDLSGTDTQYF
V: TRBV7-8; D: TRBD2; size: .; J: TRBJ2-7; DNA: TGTGCCAGCAGCCCACGGACTAGCGGGGCCACCGCCTACGAGCAGTACTTC; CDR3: CASSPRTSGATAYEQYF
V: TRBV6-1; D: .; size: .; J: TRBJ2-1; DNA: TGTGCCAGCAGTGCGGGCGGTAAAACGGGGTACAATGAGCAGTTCTTC; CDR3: CASSAGGKTGYNEQFF
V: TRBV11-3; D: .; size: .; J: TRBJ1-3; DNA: TGTGCCAGCAGCTTACTAACCTCTGGAAACACCATATATTTT; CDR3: CASSLLTSGNTIYF
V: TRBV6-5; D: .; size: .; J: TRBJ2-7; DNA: TGTGCCAGCAGCCCCCCCGGGGATACCTACGAGCAGTACTTC; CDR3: CASSPPGDTYEQYF
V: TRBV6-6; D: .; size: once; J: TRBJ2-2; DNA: TGTGCCAGCAGTTACCGGCAGGACGTAGGGGAGCTGTTTTTT; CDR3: CASSYRQDVGELFF
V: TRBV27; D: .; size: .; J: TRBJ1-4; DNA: TGTGCCAGCAGCCGCAACAGGGCTGGAGAAAAACTGTTTTTT; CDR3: CASSRNRAGEKLFF
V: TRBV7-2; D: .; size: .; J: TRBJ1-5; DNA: TGTGCCAGCAGCCCCCCCGGCGGGGGTTACCAGCCCCAGCATTTT; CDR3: CASSPPGGGYQPQHF
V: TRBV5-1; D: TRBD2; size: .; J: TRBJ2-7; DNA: TGCGCCAGCAGCCTCCTGACTAGCGGAGCACGTGAGCAGTACTTC; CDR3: CASSLLTSGAREQYF
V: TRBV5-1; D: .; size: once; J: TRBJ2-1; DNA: TGCGCCAGCAGCGTACGAGAGAGCTCCTACAATGAGCAGTTCTTC; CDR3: CASSVRESSYNEQFF
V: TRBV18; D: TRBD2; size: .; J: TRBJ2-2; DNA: TGTGCCAGCTCGCAAGGGACTAGCGGGACCGGGGAGCTGTTTTTT; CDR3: CASSQGTSGTGELFF
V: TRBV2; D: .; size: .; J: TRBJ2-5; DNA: TGTGCCAGCTCTTTATTTGTGGAGACCCAGTACTTC; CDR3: CASSLFVETQYF
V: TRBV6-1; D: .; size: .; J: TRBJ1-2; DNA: TGTGCCAGCAGTGAAGGGGGAGGGGCTCCCTATGGCTACACCTTC; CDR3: CASSEGGGAPYGYTF
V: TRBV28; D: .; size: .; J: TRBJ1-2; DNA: TGTGCCAGCAGCCCCGAGGACAGCTATGGCTACACCTTC; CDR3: CASSPEDSYGYTF
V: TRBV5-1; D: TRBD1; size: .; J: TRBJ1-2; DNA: TGCGCCAGCAGCCCCTCAAACAGGGGCGACTATGGCTACACCTTC; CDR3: CASSPSNRGDYGYTF
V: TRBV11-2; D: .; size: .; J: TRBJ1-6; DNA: TGTGCCAGCAGCTTAGGGGCAGAAAGGTCTAATTCACCCCTCCACTTT; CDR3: CASSLGAERSNSPLHF
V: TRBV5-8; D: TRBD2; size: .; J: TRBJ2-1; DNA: TGTGCCAGCAGACCACGACTAGCGGGTTACAATGAGCAGTTCTTC; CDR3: CASRPRLAGYNEQFF
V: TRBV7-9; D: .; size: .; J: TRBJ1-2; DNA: TGTGCCAGCAGTTTCCTCGCTGACACTGGGGGCTACACCTTC; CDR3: CASSFLADTGGYTF